The 7 T cell receptor beta chains below come from one sample, sequenced in a study of shared clonotypes between healthy human individuals. Sequencing was performed with immunoSEQ multiplex PCR; in TCRdb, only in-frame clones are kept and a portion is missing. The sample includes some 1.5 million clones, 95% to 99% seen only once; the top ten take 0.45%. Sequenced: naive CD4+ T cells sorted from blood. Regarding subset: CD45RA+ positively selected. These receptor sequences come from a young man in good health.

This rearrangement joins TRBV28 to TRBJ2-1; 8 nucleotides line up with TRBD2. Germline lookup yields CDR1 MDHEN and CDR2 SYDVKM. V lost 4 bases, J lost 7 bases, and 9 bases stayed unmatched. The CDR3 runs to 15 residues. The CDR3, as DNA: TGTGCCAGCAGTTCTCTCGGGACTAGTAGAAATGAGCAGTTCTTC. Its protein product is CASSSLGTSRNEQFF.

This clone was seen a handful of times. Additional DNA sequences in this sample encode the identical CDR3. V gene TRBV28 combines with J gene TRBJ2-3; unclear D gene. Trimming took 3 bases from V and 0 from J, leaving 1 base between them. This CDR3 is built from 12 residues. Germline V CDR1 and CDR2: MDHEN, SYDVKM. The CDR3 DNA is TGTGCCAGCAGTTTCAGCACAGATACGCAGTATTTT. It specifies CASSFSTDTQYF.

The V and J genes are TRBV7-2 and TRBJ1-1; D remains unclear. The CDR3 has 15 residues. The germline CDR1 and CDR2 sequences are SGHTA and FQGNSA. V was shortened by 5 bases and J by 5 bases, with 18 bases between the two germline ends. This chain's CDR3 is CASSLIVTVGTEAFF. The CDR3 coding sequence is TGTGCCAGCAGCCTAATAGTAACAGTTGGAACTGAAGCTTTCTTT.

The V call is TRBV5-6, the J call TRBJ2-7; D gene uncertain. In germline, CDR1 is SGHDT, CDR2 YYEEEE. V was trimmed by 2 bases and J by 4 bases, leaving 10 bases between them. The CDR3 loop spans 13 amino acids. CDR3 bases: TGTGCCAGCAGCTTTCTTAACCGTTACGAGCAGTACTTC. Its translation: CASSFLNRYEQYF.

As for this clone: This CDR3 is also generated by other DNA sequences in the sample. The genes are TRBV18 and TRBJ2-2; D gene unclear. Germline V lookup: CDR1 KGHSH, CDR2 LQKENI. Trimming took off 0 bases at V and 6 bases at J, with 2 bases between the two ends. The CDR3 is made up of 12 amino acids. The CDR3 spells CASSPPAGELFF. Written as DNA, the CDR3 is TGTGCCAGCTCACCACCCGCCGGGGAGCTGTTTTTT.

This clone came up once. CDR3 DNA sequence: TGCGCCAGCAGTGAGTCGATCGGACTCCGCTCCGGGGAGCTGTTTTTT. This codes for CASSESIGLRSGELFF. This sequence joins TRBV10-2 and TRBJ2-2, with D possibly being TRBD2 (5 bases). Trimming removed 0 bases from V and 6 bases from J, with 14 bases in between. The germline V gene has CDR1 WSHSY and CDR2 SAAADI. The CDR3 runs 16 residues.

The V gene is TRBV28, the J gene TRBJ1-5; 8 bases match TRBD1. The CDR3 is 15 residues long. V lost 2 bases, J lost 3 bases, and 3 bases stayed unmatched. Looked up from germline, CDR1 is MDHEN and CDR2 is SYDVKM. The CDR3 spells CASSLGDRTNQPQHF. The CDR3 bases are TGTGCCAGCAGTTTAGGGGACAGGACCAATCAGCCCCAGCATTTT.